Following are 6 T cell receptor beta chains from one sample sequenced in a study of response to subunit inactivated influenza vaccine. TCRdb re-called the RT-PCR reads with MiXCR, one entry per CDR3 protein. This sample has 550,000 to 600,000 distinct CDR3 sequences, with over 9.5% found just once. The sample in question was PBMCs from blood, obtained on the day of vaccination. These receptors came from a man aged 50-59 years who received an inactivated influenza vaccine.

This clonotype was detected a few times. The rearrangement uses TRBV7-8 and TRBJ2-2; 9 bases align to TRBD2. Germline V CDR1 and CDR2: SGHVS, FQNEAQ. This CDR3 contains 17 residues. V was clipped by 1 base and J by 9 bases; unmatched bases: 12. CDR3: CASSLEASGDPGRELFF. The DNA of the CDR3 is TGTGCCAGCAGCTTAGAAGCTAGCGGGGACCCTGGTCGGGAGCTGTTTTTT.

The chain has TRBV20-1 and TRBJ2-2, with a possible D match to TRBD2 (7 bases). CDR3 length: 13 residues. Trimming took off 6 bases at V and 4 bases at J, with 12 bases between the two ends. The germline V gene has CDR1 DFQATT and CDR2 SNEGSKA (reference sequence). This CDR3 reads CSAKGGATGELFF. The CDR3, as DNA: TGCAGTGCCAAAGGGGGGGCCACCGGGGAGCTGTTTTTT.

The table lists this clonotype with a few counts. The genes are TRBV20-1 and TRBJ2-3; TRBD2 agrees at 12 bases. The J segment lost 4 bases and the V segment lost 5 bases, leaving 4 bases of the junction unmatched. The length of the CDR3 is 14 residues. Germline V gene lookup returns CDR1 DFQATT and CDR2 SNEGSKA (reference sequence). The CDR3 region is CSAGSSGGADTQYF. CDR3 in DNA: TGCAGTGCTGGATCTAGCGGGGGGGCAGATACGCAGTATTTT.

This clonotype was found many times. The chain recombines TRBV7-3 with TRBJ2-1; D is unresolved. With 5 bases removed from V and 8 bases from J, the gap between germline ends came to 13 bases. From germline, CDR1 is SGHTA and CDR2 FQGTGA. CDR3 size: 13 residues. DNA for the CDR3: TGTGCCAGCAGCGGTGGACCGGCGGATGAGCAGTTCTTC. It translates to CASSGGPADEQFF.

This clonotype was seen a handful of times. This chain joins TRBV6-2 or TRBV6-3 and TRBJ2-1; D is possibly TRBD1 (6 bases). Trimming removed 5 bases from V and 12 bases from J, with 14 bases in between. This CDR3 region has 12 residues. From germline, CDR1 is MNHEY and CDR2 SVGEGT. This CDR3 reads CASSKTGPGQFF. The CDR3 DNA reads TGTGCCAGCAGTAAGACAGGTCCCGGGCAGTTCTTC.

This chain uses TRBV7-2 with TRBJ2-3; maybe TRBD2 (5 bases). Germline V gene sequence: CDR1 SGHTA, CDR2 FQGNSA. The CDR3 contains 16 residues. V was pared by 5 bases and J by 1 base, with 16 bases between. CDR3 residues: CASSPRTSTRTDTQYF. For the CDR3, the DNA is TGTGCCAGCAGCCCAAGGACTTCCACCCGCACAGATACGCAGTATTTT.